The clone carrying this TCR beta chain was recorded a few times. The antigen is unknown. This specimen comes from a study of vaccination and CD4 T cells after COVID-19. Study as a whole: Researchers treated control cultures with a CEFX pool, an HIV-1 Nef pool, or no peptide.

V lost 3 bases and J 8 bases, leaving 12 bases between the germline ends. The CDR3 consists of 13 residues. Cultured CD4+ T cell DNA was sequenced using the Oncomine TCR Beta short-read assay. TCRdb re-called the PCR reads with MiXCR, one entry per CDR3 protein. The data hold more than 9,000 distinct CDR3 sequences, with 20% observed a single time. Specified treatment: roughly 11-day PBMC culture with coronavirus spike peptide pools or control peptides (ViraFEST assay). Here the sequenced sample was CD4+ T cells from blood, cultured in vitro, taken before SARS-CoV-2 vaccination. The receptor's source is a human donor who received a COVID-19 vaccine. This sequence joins TRBV12-3 or TRBV12-4 and TRBJ2-3; the D gene is possibly TRBD2 (5 bases). CDR3 region: CASSLMRDGTQYF. CDR3 in DNA: TGTGCCAGCAGTTTGATGAGGGATGGTACGCAGTATTTT.